The rows below give T cell receptor beta chains drawn from one sample of a study of T cell repertoires in cytomegalovirus infection. These receptors' targets are unknown. TCRdb reanalysed the reads using MiXCR and keeps one entry per CDR3 protein. The data contain a few hundred thousand distinct CDR3 sequences, approximately 42% of them singletons. Sequencing used cultured PBMCs, obtained from culture after CMV antigen stimulation. The receptors were gathered from a human donor in good health (CMV status not recorded). Some clones in this sample may be carry-over from other donors' samples. CDR3s include the opening cysteine and the closing phenylalanine or tryptophan. Each record gives: J gene, V gene, D gene, clone size, CDR3 DNA, CDR3 protein. A D gene is named only where the DNA matches it firmly. Clone sizes are given selectively: once, few, many, or a class where the clone is expanded.

>TRBJ2-1|TRBV6-1|TRBD2|.
TGTGCCAGCAGTGGGACTAGCGGGGGAAACAATGAGCAGTTCTTC
CASSGTSGGNNEQFF
>TRBJ1-3|TRBV4-3|.|.
TGCGCCAGCAGCCAGTACGAGTCCTCTGGAAACACCATATATTTT
CASSQYESSGNTIYF
>TRBJ1-2|TRBV27|TRBD1|.
TGTGCCAGCAGTGTGACAGGGGGCACTGGCTACACCTTC
CASSVTGGTGYTF
>TRBJ2-3|TRBV20-1|TRBD2|.
TGCAGTGCTACCATCGGACTAGCGGGGGGAACCTACACAGATACGCAGTATTTT
CSATIGLAGGTYTDTQYF
>TRBJ2-3|TRBV7-6|.|few
TGTGCCAGCAGCCTGCCTGATATCACAGATACGCAGTATTTT
CASSLPDITDTQYF
>TRBJ2-3|TRBV5-1|.|.
TGCGCCAGCAGCTTGGGCTCGCGGGGAGCGCAGTATTTT
CASSLGSRGAQYF
>TRBJ2-1|TRBV5-1|TRBD2|.
TGCGCCAGCAGCTTGGTGAGCGGGGTGACCTACAATGAGCAGTTCTTC
CASSLVSGVTYNEQFF
>TRBJ1-2|TRBV7-2|.|.
TGTGCCAGCAGCCCCGATCTGAGGCAGGGGAATGGCTACACCTTC
CASSPDLRQGNGYTF
>TRBJ2-5|TRBV4-1|TRBD2|.
TGCGCCAGCAGCCAAGTAGGTAGCGGGGGTCACCAAGAGACCCAGTACTTC
CASSQVGSGGHQETQYF
>TRBJ2-5|TRBV7-9|TRBD1|.
TGTGCCAGCAGCCCGAAGGACAGGGGTATATCGGAGACCCAGTACTTC
CASSPKDRGISETQYF
>TRBJ1-3|TRBV3-1|.|.
TGTGCCAGCAGCCGAGAGGTTGGCACCATATATTTT
CASSREVGTIYF
>TRBJ1-6|TRBV2|.|.
TGTGCCAGCAGTGATCGAACGGGAAATTCACCCCTCCACTTT
CASSDRTGNSPLHF
>TRBJ2-3|TRBV20-1|.|.
TGCAGTGCTAGTCGTTCAGGGTTCCGCACAGATACGCAGTATTTT
CSASRSGFRTDTQYF
>TRBJ2-6|TRBV11-2|.|.
TGTGCCAGCAGCTCGGGGACACGCGGGGCCAACGTCCTGACTTTC
CASSSGTRGANVLTF
>TRBJ2-2|TRBV4-2|.|.
TGTGCCAGCAGCCAGACCGTGTCGAACACCGGGGAGCTGTTTTTT
CASSQTVSNTGELFF
>TRBJ2-7|TRBV7-2|.|many
TGTGCCAGCAGCTTAACGGCTGGACTCTTATACGAGCAGTACTTC
CASSLTAGLLYEQYF
>TRBJ2-3|TRBV7-6|.|.
TGTGCCAGCAGCTTAGGGTGGGACTCAGATACGCAGTATTTT
CASSLGWDSDTQYF
>TRBJ2-7|TRBV6-6|TRBD2|.
TGTGCCAGCAGCGGGGAGGGCCGCTACGAGCAGTACTTC
CASSGEGRYEQYF
>TRBJ2-3|TRBV7-4|.|few
TGTGCCAGCAGTGCCAGGAGAAATACGCAGTATTTT
CASSARRNTQYF
>TRBJ1-5|TRBV18|.|.
TGTGCCAGCTCACCGGGTGACAATAGCAATCAGCCCCAGCATTTT
CASSPGDNSNQPQHF
>TRBJ1-4|TRBV28|.|.
TGTGCCAGCAGGGGTGGGGGAGGGGTGGAGGAAAAACTGTTTTTT
CASRGGGGVEEKLFF
>TRBJ2-1|TRBV7-8|.|.
TGTGCCAGCAGCTTAGGAAGGGTTGTCAATGAGCAGTTCTTC
CASSLGRVVNEQFF